One T cell receptor (beta chain) is described in this entry. No antigen is known for it. The time point denotes: patch test 1, 2 weeks after DPC sensitization. Sample treatment: therapeutic diphenylcyclopropenone sensitization with weekly scalp DPC. V lost 7 bases, J lost 2 bases, and 12 bases lay in between. Germline CDR1 is ENHRY and CDR2 is SYGVKD. This CDR3 has 13 residues. This sample was included in a study of human T cells and chemical hapten exposure. Study in general: Sensitization used 2% DPC on approximately 2 cm by approximately 2 cm upper inner arm skin. Study conclusions and caveats: The study found expanded TCRs formed significantly more large CDR3 similarity clusters than controls.

The library tagged each cDNA molecule with unique molecular identifiers. TCRdb used MiXCR to reprocess the RACE reads, holding one entry per CDR3 protein. The table lists about 99,000 distinct CDR3 sequences, around 12% of them singletons, with 2.1% in the top ten. The sequenced sample was whole blood, obtained in connection with sensitization to the hapten diphenylcyclopropenone (DPC). The sequence was obtained from a woman aged 40-49 years with alopecia areata. Some clones in this sample may be carry-over from other donors' samples. The V and J genes are TRBV10-3 and TRBJ2-7, with D maybe TRBD1 (6 bases). The DNA for the CDR3 is TGTGCCATCACCCCGGACAGTACCTACGAGCAGTACTTC. Its translation: CAITPDSTYEQYF.